What follows describes a single T cell receptor beta chain. Its antigen is still unknown. This sample stems from a study of beta chain features in type 1 diabetes. The overall study: Regarding age, gender and cell yields, patients proved similar to healthy donors.

The junction had 9 bases not matched to a gene; V was cut back by 4 bases and J by 5 bases. Germline loops: CDR1 SGHRS, CDR2 YFSETQ. This CDR3 region has 15 residues. Study-wide results and limits: cDNA-based reads could over-represent cells with high TCR expression.

Sequencing targeted expressed TCRB transcripts, as all isolated RNA had been reverse transcribed. Naive, central memory and regulatory T cell samples averaged around 3.3 million reads. Clones were sequenced by immunoSEQ multiplex PCR, and TCRdb holds only the in-frame ones, with some missing. Among about 9,400 clones, approximately 78% were seen once, and the ten largest hold 1.3% to 1.5%. Sequencing input: Tregs from blood. The J gene is TRBJ2-3, the V gene TRBV5-1, with 8 bases matching TRBD2. The clonotype was recovered from a woman under 30 in good health. CDR3: CASSILAVGGDTQYF. In DNA, the CDR3 is TGCGCCAGCAGCATACTAGCGGTTGGGGGAGATACGCAGTATTTT.